This T cell receptor (beta chain) was sequenced in a study of blood T cell repertoires in COVID-19. At the level of the study: Specimens from acute and convalescent COVID-19 originated in the United States, Italy and Spain. Sources were T cells, B-cell-depleted T cells, or PBMCs; the material itself was cDNA or gDNA.

In Seattle, patients joined the study during active infection and were tracked longitudinally. The ends lost 1 base at V and 5 bases at J; junction bases unmatched: 7. The CDR3 is 15 residues long. Germline loops: CDR1 LNHNV, CDR2 YYDKDF (reference sequence). Data came from immunoSEQ multiplex PCR; TCRdb stores just in-frame clones and leaves some out. This sample has 250,000 to 350,000 clones, with about 81% found just once. Material: peripheral blood. The gene calls are TRBV15 and TRBJ2-5, with TRBD2 identical over 7 bases. The clonotype originates from a human donor with COVID-19, enrolled during active disease. The donor label of this sample is uncertain. CDR3 DNA sequence: TGTGCCACCAGCAGAGTTGGGGCGCGGGGGGAGACCCAGTACTTC. Amino acid sequence: CATSRVGARGETQYF.